The subject of this entry is one TCR beta chain. The CDR3 length is 14 residues. The V gene end was trimmed by 3 bases and the J gene end by 6 bases; junction bases not matched to a gene: 4. Germline lookup yields CDR1 SEHNR and CDR2 FQNEAQ (reference sequence). Individual cDNA molecules were tagged with unique molecular identifiers. TCRdb reprocessed the 5' RACE reads via MiXCR and lists one record per CDR3 protein. The repertoire consists of about 37,000 distinct CDR3 sequences, with roughly 5.4% occurring once and the leading ten covering about 6.1%. This record belongs to a study of early T cells in non-severe SARS-CoV-2 infection.

The sequencing used whole blood, collected at baseline. The chain has TRBV7-9 and TRBJ2-7, with 11 positions matching TRBD2. The receptor was derived from an adult who was a healthcare worker with PCR-confirmed SARS-CoV-2 infection or an uninfected control (not recorded which). CDR3 protein: CASSFSGRAGEQYF. The CDR3 nucleotides read TGTGCCAGCAGCTTTAGCGGGAGGGCCGGCGAGCAGTACTTC.